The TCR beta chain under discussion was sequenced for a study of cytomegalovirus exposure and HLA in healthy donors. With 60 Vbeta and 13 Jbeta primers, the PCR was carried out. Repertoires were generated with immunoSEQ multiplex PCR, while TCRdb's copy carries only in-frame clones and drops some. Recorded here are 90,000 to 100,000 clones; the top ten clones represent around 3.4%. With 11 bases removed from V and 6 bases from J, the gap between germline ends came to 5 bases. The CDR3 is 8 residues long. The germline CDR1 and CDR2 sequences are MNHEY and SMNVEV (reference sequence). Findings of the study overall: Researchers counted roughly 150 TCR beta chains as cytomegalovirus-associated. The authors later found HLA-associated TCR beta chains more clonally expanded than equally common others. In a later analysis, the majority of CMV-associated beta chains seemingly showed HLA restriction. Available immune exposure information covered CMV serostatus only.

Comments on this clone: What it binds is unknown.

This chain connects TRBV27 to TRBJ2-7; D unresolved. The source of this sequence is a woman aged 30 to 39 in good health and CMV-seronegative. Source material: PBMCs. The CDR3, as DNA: TGTGCCGGGCCCGAGCAGTACTTC. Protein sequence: CAGPEQYF.